Following are 27 T cell receptor beta chains from one sample sequenced in a study of blood T cell repertoires in COVID-19. Sequenced by immunoSEQ multiplex PCR; TCRdb stores in-frame clones only, minus some. The sample lists 200,000 to 250,000 clones, less than 85% seen once, with 3.6% in the top ten. The sequenced sample consisted of peripheral blood. The source is a woman of 80 years or more with acute or convalescent COVID-19.

The rearrangement links TRBV10-3 to TRBJ1-5; 8 bases are shared with TRBD1. The length of the CDR3 is 14 residues. The germline V gene encodes CDR1 ENHRY and CDR2 SYGVKD. V dropped 8 bases and J dropped 2; count of bases not matched to a gene: 5. CDR3 region: CAIAPTGGNQPQHF. The CDR3 region has the DNA TGTGCCATCGCCCCGACAGGGGGCAATCAGCCCCAGCATTTT.

The chain couples TRBV7-3 to TRBJ2-5, with D possibly TRBD2 on 6 matching bases. This CDR3 has 15 amino acids. Germline-derived CDR1 and CDR2 are SGHTA and FQGTGA. The V gene lost 2 bases and the J gene lost 4 bases, with 14 bases spanning the gap. The CDR3 sequence is CASSLRAGPSETQYF. The CDR3 DNA sequence: TGTGCCAGCAGCTTACGGGCGGGGCCGTCAGAGACCCAGTACTTC.

The chain links TRBV6-5 to TRBJ2-2; no clear D gene. Trimming pared 11 bases from V and 2 bases from J, leaving 15 bases between. The germline V gene encodes CDR1 MNHEY and CDR2 SVGAGI. The CDR3 runs 14 residues. CDR3 protein: CASYWAVNTGELFF. The CDR3 bases are TGTGCCTCCTACTGGGCAGTCAACACCGGGGAGCTGTTTTTT.

This rearrangement joins TRBV6-4 to TRBJ1-5, with D unclear. Germline V gene data show CDR1 as MRHNA and CDR2 as SNTAGT. CDR3 size: 13 residues. Trimming removed 3 bases from V and 5 bases from J, with 8 bases in between. The CDR3 loop reads CASSEEVYQPQHF. As DNA, the CDR3 is TGTGCCAGCAGTGAGGAGGTATATCAGCCCCAGCATTTT.

This clone has only a few counts. The chain uses TRBV30 and TRBJ1-1, with D possibly TRBD1 on 5 matching bases. Looked up from germline, CDR1 is GTSNPN and CDR2 is SVGIG (reference sequence). Trimming removed 4 bases from V and 1 base from J, with 10 bases in between. The CDR3 runs 13 residues. In DNA, the CDR3 is TGTGCCTGGACGGCAGGGTGGAACACTGAAGCTTTCTTT. This codes for CAWTAGWNTEAFF.

V and J are TRBV28 and TRBJ2-2, with D possibly TRBD1 on 6 matching bases. Germline loops: CDR1 MDHEN, CDR2 SYDVKM. CDR3 length: 15 residues. V was pared by 5 bases and J by 0 bases, with 10 bases between. CDR3 bases: TGTGCCAGCAGTCTGGGACAAGCGAACACCGGGGAGCTGTTTTTT. Amino acids: CASSLGQANTGELFF.

The CDR3 nucleotides are TGTGCCAGCAGCGAAAGCGACTACAATGAGCAGTTCTTC. It specifies CASSESDYNEQFF. The V gene is TRBV9, the J gene TRBJ2-1; D uncertain. V was pared by 3 bases and J by 3 bases, with 7 bases between. CDR1 and CDR2 (germline): SGDLS, YYNGEE. The CDR3 totals 13 residues.

The V and J genes are TRBV7-2 and TRBJ2-2; TRBD1 is a possible D gene (5 bases). V was trimmed by 2 bases and J by 2 bases, leaving 12 bases between them. This CDR3 has 16 residues. CDR1 and CDR2 from the germline V gene are SGHTA and FQGNSA. The CDR3 DNA reads as TGTGCCAGCAGCTTATTCGTCAGGGAAAACACCGGGGAGCTGTTTTTT. It codes for CASSLFVRENTGELFF.

The CDR3, as DNA: TGCACCAGCAGCCAAGGTGCGGGGGTGGACCAAGAGACCCAGTACTTC. Encoded protein: CTSSQGAGVDQETQYF. The gene calls are TRBV1 and TRBJ2-5; the table assigns TRBD2, which was not confirmed against the DNA. TRBV1 is described as a pseudogene. The CDR3 sequence is 16 residues long.

V is TRBV6-2 or TRBV6-3 and J is TRBJ1-2, with D tentatively TRBD1 (6 bases). V was clipped by 0 bases and J by 3 bases, with 14 bases between them. The CDR3 totals 16 residues. Germline loops: CDR1 MNHEY, CDR2 SVGEGT. As DNA, the CDR3 is TGTGCCAGCAGTTACTCCCTCCCGACAGGATACTATGGCTACACCTTC. Translated: CASSYSLPTGYYGYTF.

This rearrangement joins TRBV9 to TRBJ1-4; D may be TRBD1 (5 bases). The CDR3 is 12 amino acids. In germline, CDR1 is SGDLS, CDR2 YYNGEE. Trimming left V 4 bases short and J 12 bases short, with 13 bases between. The CDR3 region has the DNA TGTGCCAGCAGCTTATCACGGGGGGAACTGTTTTTT. It codes for CASSLSRGELFF.

The chain joins TRBV13 to TRBJ1-5; TRBD1 might be the D (5 bases). This CDR3 spans 15 amino acids. The V end lost 2 bases, the J end lost 3 bases, and 11 bases lay between the germline ends. Germline loops: CDR1 PRHDT, CDR2 FYEKMQ (reference sequence). Written as DNA, the CDR3 is TGTGCCAGCAGCTTAAGTGGGGGGACCAATCAGCCCCAGCATTTT. As protein: CASSLSGGTNQPQHF.

The CDR3 nucleotides read TGTGCCAGCAGCCTAAGCCCCGGGGACAGGGAACATGGCTACACCTTC. This sequence encodes CASSLSPGDREHGYTF. The gene calls are TRBV4-2 and TRBJ1-2, with 9 bases identical to TRBD1. The ends lost 4 bases at V and 6 bases at J; junction bases unmatched: 12. This CDR3 comprises 16 residues. Germline values: CDR1 LGHNA, CDR2 YNFKEQ.

V and J are TRBV10-3 and TRBJ2-7; tentative D call: TRBD2 (6 bases). The ends were cut back, 6 bases at V and 5 bases at J, with 17 bases in the middle. Germline-derived CDR1 and CDR2 are ENHRY and SYGVKD. The CDR3 sequence is 14 residues long. The CDR3 region is CAISARGSRNEQYF. CDR3 coding DNA: TGTGCCATCAGCGCGCGGGGCTCGCGGAACGAGCAGTACTTC.

The V call is TRBV7-9, the J call TRBJ2-2; D unresolved. This CDR3 comprises 14 residues. CDR1 is SEHNR and CDR2 is FQNEAQ in the germline V gene (reference sequence). Deletions cut 5 bases from V and 6 bases from J, with 13 bases between. CDR3 region: CASSLGGVAGELFF. As DNA, the CDR3 is TGTGCCAGCAGCCTCGGTGGAGTTGCCGGGGAGCTGTTTTTT.

The genes are TRBV20-1 and TRBJ1-1; 7 nucleotides align to TRBD1. The CDR3 loop spans 14 amino acids. The germline V gene has CDR1 DFQATT and CDR2 SNEGSKA (reference sequence). The V and J ends lost 6 bases and 2 bases, in that order; junction bases with no gene match: 9. The CDR3 bases are TGCAGTGCCAGTACCGGGACAGCTAACACTGAAGCTTTCTTT. Residues: CSASTGTANTEAFF.

The V call is TRBV11-3, the J call TRBJ1-1, with D possibly being TRBD1 (5 bases). This CDR3 spans 13 amino acids. Germline loops: CDR1 SGHNT, CDR2 YENEEA. Trimming cost V 6 bases and J 5 bases, with 13 bases left between them. In DNA form, the CDR3 reads TGTGCCAGCAGTCCAACCGGGGGAACTGAAGCTTTCTTT. Amino acids: CASSPTGGTEAFF.

The V gene is TRBV19, the J gene TRBJ2-3, with D possibly TRBD1 on 6 matching bases. V lost 9 bases, J lost 2 bases, and 21 bases lay in between. From germline, CDR1 is LNHDA and CDR2 SQIVND (reference sequence). This CDR3 has 16 residues. CDR3 coding DNA: TGTGCCAGCCGTTCGTACAGGGTAAGTTTCACAGATACGCAGTATTTT. Translating it yields CASRSYRVSFTDTQYF.

The rearrangement joins TRBV27 to TRBJ1-6, with unresolved D. The V gene lost 3 bases and the J gene lost 0 bases, with 6 bases spanning the gap. The CDR3 sequence is 15 residues long. Germline V gene sequence: CDR1 MNHEY, CDR2 SMNVEV (reference sequence). CDR3 sequence (DNA): TGTGCCAGCAGTTTTAGAGACTCCTATAATTCACCCCTCCACTTT. It is translated as CASSFRDSYNSPLHF.

The V call is TRBV6-5, the J call TRBJ2-2; no definite D call. Germline lookup yields CDR1 MNHEY and CDR2 SVGAGI. Trimming cost V 7 bases and J 4 bases, with 10 bases left between them. The CDR3 is 13 residues long. The CDR3 loop is CASTTTPTGELFF. CDR3 coding DNA: TGTGCCAGCACTACCACCCCCACCGGGGAGCTGTTTTTT.

The J gene is TRBJ1-6, the V gene TRBV18; 8 positions match TRBD1. Per germline, CDR1 KGHSH and CDR2 LQKENI. The CDR3 has 16 amino acids. V shed 1 base and J 9 bases; nucleotides not matched to a gene: 8. The CDR3 DNA follows: TGTGCCAGCTCACCACTCGGACAGGGCAGGAGTTCACCCCTCCACTTT. Translated, it gives CASSPLGQGRSSPLHF. Together with reference TRBV18 and TRBJ1-6, the CDR3 gives the full variable domain: NAGVMQNPRHLVRRRGQEARLRCSPMKGHSHVYWYRQLPEEGLKFMVYLQKENIIDESGMPKERFSAEFPKEGPSILRIQQVVRGDSAAYFCASSPLGQGRSSPLHFGNGTRLTVT.

This clone has just a few counts. The V gene is TRBV6-1, the J gene TRBJ1-2; D gene uncertain. V gave up 0 bases and J gave up 0 bases, with 11 bases separating them. Germline V lookup: CDR1 MNHNS, CDR2 SASEGT. The CDR3 is made up of 16 amino acids. In nucleotides, the CDR3 is TGTGCCAGCAGTGAAGCACCTTTCCAGACTAACTATGGCTACACCTTC. This sequence encodes CASSEAPFQTNYGYTF.

The rearrangement uses TRBV7-9 and TRBJ1-2; 9 nucleotides line up with TRBD1. Trimming cost V 8 bases and J 3 bases; bases outside gene matches: 10. Germline CDR1 is SEHNR and CDR2 is FQNEAQ (reference sequence). The CDR3 has 15 amino acids. CDR3 in amino acids: CASGPWDRVDYGYTF. CDR3 in DNA: TGTGCCAGCGGCCCATGGGACAGGGTGGACTATGGCTACACCTTC.

The chain links TRBV5-1 to TRBJ1-2; D ambiguous. From germline, CDR1 is SGHRS and CDR2 YFSETQ. CDR3 size: 15 residues. The V gene lost 0 bases and the J gene lost 1 base, with 10 bases spanning the gap. The CDR3 DNA reads TGCGCCAGCAGCTTGGTTGGAGACGTTAACTATGGCTACACCTTC. Its protein is CASSLVGDVNYGYTF.

This clone appeared a few times. The V gene is TRBV19, the J gene TRBJ2-1; TRBD2 matches 10 bases. The V segment lost 5 bases and the J segment 5 bases; nucleotides outside the gene matches: 3. The CDR3 runs to 14 residues. Germline values: CDR1 LNHDA, CDR2 SQIVND (reference sequence). The CDR3 sequence is CASSSSGGNNEQFF. DNA for the CDR3: TGTGCCAGTAGTTCTAGCGGGGGTAACAATGAGCAGTTCTTC.

The chain uses TRBV18 and TRBJ2-2; 9 bases are shared with TRBD1. Trimming at V came to 1 base and at J to 0 bases, leaving 3 bases not matched to a gene. This CDR3 is 17 amino acids long. Germline CDR1 KGHSH, CDR2 LQKENI. CDR3 bases: TGTGCCAGCTCACCACGAGGGACAGGGACGAACACCGGGGAGCTGTTTTTT. It translates to CASSPRGTGTNTGELFF.

The chain carries TRBV27 and TRBJ1-5, with D possibly being TRBD1 (6 bases). Germline V CDR1 and CDR2: MNHEY, SMNVEV (reference sequence). Trimming cost V 6 bases and J 4 bases, with 19 bases left between them. CDR3 size: 16 residues. The CDR3 DNA follows: TGTGCCAGCAGCCCACTACAGGGTTGGAGGAATCAGCCCCAGCATTTT. Translating gives CASSPLQGWRNQPQHF.